This T cell receptor beta chain appears in the sequencing data of a study of T cells in Graves' hyperthyroidism and ophthalmopathy. Study-wide background: Sampling of peripheral blood happened at initial diagnosis, prior to any treatment.

Points from the study as a whole: Blood also contained most expanded thyroid clonotypes above 0.001. Model-based prediction identified ophthalmopathy a median about 7 months prior to its onset.

Over 18 months, lack of ophthalmopathy progression marked Graves' hyperthyroidism as stable. Per the germline V gene, CDR1 is SQVTM and CDR2 is ANQGSEA. Trimming cost V 1 base and J 5 bases; bases outside gene matches: 5. This CDR3 has 14 amino acids. Of note for this clonotype: Antigen specificity is unknown.

RNA transcripts yielded amplified TCR beta CDR3 regions. A first-round RT-PCR of the TCR CDR3 used the HTBI primer set. TCRdb re-called the multiplex PCR reads with MiXCR, one entry per CDR3 protein. The sample shows hundreds of thousands of distinct CDR3 sequences, about a sixth of them seen only once. Sequencing input: blood. The clonotype comes from a woman aged 18-35 years with Graves' hyperthyroidism. The chain recombines TRBV29-1 with TRBJ2-1; 7 bases line up with TRBD2. The CDR3 protein is CSVEAGRGNNEQFF. The CDR3 nucleotides read TGCAGCGTTGAAGCAGGGCGGGGGAACAATGAGCAGTTCTTC.